Below are 21 T cell receptor beta chains sequenced from a single sample in a study of identical twins. TCRdb reprocessed the 5' RACE reads with MiXCR, giving one entry per CDR3 protein. There are 420,000 or so distinct CDR3 sequences in the sample; less than 20% occur only once, and approximately 12% lies in the top ten. Sequenced sample: naive T cells sorted from blood. All receptors derive from a man in his fifties in good health.

This clonotype was seen at least ten times. The V and J genes are TRBV29-1 and TRBJ2-2; 7 bases are shared with TRBD2. The V and J ends lost 6 bases and 0 bases, in that order; junction bases with no gene match: 4. CDR3 length: 14 amino acids. Germline CDR1 and CDR2: SQVTM and ANQGSEA. CDR3 DNA: TGCAGCGTGGGGGGAGGGCCGAACACCGGGGAGCTGTTTTTT. This gives the protein CSVGGGPNTGELFF.

This sequence joins TRBV9 and TRBJ2-3, with 7 bases identical to TRBD2. In germline, CDR1 is SGDLS, CDR2 YYNGEE. The CDR3 is 15 residues long. With V trimmed by 3 bases and J by 4 bases, 8 bases remained unmatched. The CDR3 here is CASSGSTSQADTQYF. In DNA form, the CDR3 reads TGTGCCAGCAGCGGCTCGACTAGCCAGGCAGATACGCAGTATTTT.

Only a few counts were recorded for this clonotype. The V call is TRBV28, the J call TRBJ2-1; D might be TRBD2 (5 bases). The V end was cut by 7 bases, the J end by 0 bases, with 19 bases between. CDR1 MDHEN and CDR2 SYDVKM come from the germline V gene. The CDR3 runs to 17 residues. This chain's CDR3 is CASIPGVGESSYNEQFF. The CDR3 region has the DNA TGTGCCAGCATCCCTGGCGTCGGGGAAAGCTCCTACAATGAGCAGTTCTTC.

This sequence joins TRBV10-3 and TRBJ1-4; the D gene is possibly TRBD1 (6 bases). The V and J ends lost 1 base and 7 bases respectively, with 13 bases between them. CDR1 is ENHRY, CDR2 SYGVKD, per germline. CDR3 length: 15 residues. CDR3 sequence reads: CAISEWAQGPEKLFF. Here the CDR3 DNA reads TGTGCCATCAGTGAGTGGGCGCAGGGGCCTGAAAAACTGTTTTTT.

The V call is TRBV28, the J call TRBJ2-5; 12 bases line up with TRBD2. Germline V gene data show CDR1 as MDHEN and CDR2 as SYDVKM. The CDR3 sequence is 17 residues long. The junction had 8 bases not matched to a gene; V was cut back by 6 bases and J by 0 bases. The CDR3 region is CASSGLAGGKYQETQYF. CDR3 sequence (DNA): TGTGCCAGCAGCGGTCTAGCGGGGGGGAAGTACCAAGAGACCCAGTACTTC. The full variable domain, completed using reference TRBV28 and TRBJ2-5, is DVKVTQSSRYLVKRTGEKVFLECVQDMDHENMFWYRQDPGLGLRLIYFSYDVKMKEKGDIPEGYSVSREKKERFSLILESASTNQTSMYLCASSGLAGGKYQETQYFGPGTRLLVL.

The V gene is TRBV12-3 or TRBV12-4, the J gene TRBJ1-5; D is perhaps TRBD1 (6 bases). The V end was cut by 3 bases, the J end by 5 bases, with 14 bases between. This CDR3 contains 15 residues. This chain's CDR3 is CASSLSGGSYQPQHF. Written as DNA, the CDR3 is TGTGCCAGCAGTTTGTCTGGGGGCTCATATCAGCCCCAGCATTTT.

The chain combines TRBV27 with TRBJ2-2; weak D call: TRBD2 (6 bases). This CDR3 is built from 13 residues. Trimming removed 5 bases at V and 9 bases at J, with 13 bases between. Germline V CDR1 and CDR2: MNHEY, SMNVEV (reference sequence). The CDR3 coding sequence is TGTGCCAGCAGTCCCCCGGCGGGACGGGAGCTGTTTTTT. Encoded protein: CASSPPAGRELFF.

This clonotype was recorded at least ten times. CDR3 residues: CASSLFRRDRGSTGELFF. For the CDR3, the DNA is TGTGCCAGCAGTTTATTTCGCCGGGACAGGGGATCCACCGGGGAGCTGTTTTTT. The J gene is TRBJ2-2, the V gene TRBV28; the match to TRBD1 covers 10 bases. Looked up from germline, CDR1 is MDHEN and CDR2 is SYDVKM. J gave up 4 bases and V 1 base, and 9 bases lay outside the gene matches. The CDR3 has 18 residues.

In the case of this clonotype: Sequence at one end of the junction differs from germline and may be a read error. This sequence joins TRBV7-9 and TRBJ1-1; D remains ambiguous. In germline, CDR1 is SEHNR, CDR2 FQNEAQ (reference sequence). This CDR3 contains 15 residues. CDR3 in amino acids: CANSLEYRPNTEAFF. CDR3 DNA sequence: TGTGCCAACAGCTTAGAGTACAGACCGAACACTGAAGCTTTCTTT.

This clonotype was seen more than once but under ten times. The J gene is TRBJ2-5, the V gene TRBV29-1; D may correspond to TRBD1 or TRBD2 (5 bases each). The CDR3 length is 12 residues. Trimming removed 6 bases from V and 4 bases from J, with 12 bases in between. The germline gives CDR1 SQVTM, CDR2 ANQGSEA. Written as DNA, the CDR3 is TGCAGCGTCGGGGCTTTGGGAGAGACCCAGTACTTC. This gives the protein CSVGALGETQYF. The full variable domain, with the rest looked up from reference TRBV29-1 and TRBJ2-5, is SAVISQKPSRDICQRGTSLTIQCQVDSQVTMMFWYRQQPGQSLTLIATANQGSEATYESGFVIDKFPISRPNLTFSTLTVSNMSPEDSSIYLCSVGALGETQYFGPGTRLLVL.

This clonotype was observed a handful of times. The rearrangement joins TRBV20-1 to TRBJ1-5; no definite D call. Germline V gives CDR1 DFQATT, CDR2 SNEGSKA (reference sequence). Trimming pared 3 bases from V and 7 bases from J, leaving 7 bases between. The CDR3 extends over 11 amino acids. This chain's CDR3 is CSASGGQPQHF. CDR3 nucleotide sequence: TGCAGTGCTAGTGGTGGCCAGCCCCAGCATTTT.

This clonotype was seen many times. The chain couples TRBV5-4 to TRBJ2-2; possibly TRBD2 for D (6 bases). Deletions cut 1 base from V and 4 bases from J, with 8 bases between. The CDR3 covers 14 residues. Germline V gives CDR1 SGHNT, CDR2 YYREEE (reference sequence). CDR3 nucleotide sequence: TGTGCCAGCAGCTTGCTCGGGGGCACCGGGGAGCTGTTTTTT. This encodes CASSLLGGTGELFF.

The gene calls are TRBV11-2 and TRBJ2-3; 7 positions match TRBD1. This CDR3 contains 18 residues. The V segment lost 5 bases and the J segment 1 base; nucleotides outside the gene matches: 15. Germline-derived CDR1 and CDR2 are SGHAT and FQNNGV. The CDR3 coding sequence is TGTGCCAGCAGCCATCCATTCCACGGACAGGCTGGCACAGATACGCAGTATTTT. Its protein is CASSHPFHGQAGTDTQYF.

This clonotype was counted between two and nine times. The V gene is TRBV12-3 or TRBV12-4, the J gene TRBJ2-4; 9 bases map to TRBD1. V shed 5 bases and J 0 bases; nucleotides not matched to a gene: 14. The CDR3 spans 19 residues. CDR3 sequence reads: CASSPHRGRGEGAKNIQYF. The CDR3, as DNA: TGTGCCAGCAGTCCCCACAGGGGGCGCGGGGAGGGAGCCAAAAACATTCAGTACTTC.

This clonotype has only a few counts. The chain uses TRBV29-1 and TRBJ2-1; D might be TRBD1 (6 bases). Trimming pared 5 bases from V and 1 base from J, leaving 9 bases between. The germline V gene has CDR1 SQVTM and CDR2 ANQGSEA. This CDR3 is built from 13 residues. The CDR3 protein is CSVSGHSYNEQFF. As DNA, the CDR3 is TGCAGCGTTTCGGGACATTCCTACAATGAGCAGTTCTTC.

The rearrangement uses TRBV4-1 and TRBJ2-7; TRBD1 aligns across 8 bases. Trimming at V came to 1 base and at J to 5 bases, leaving 7 bases not matched to a gene. The CDR3 runs to 15 residues. Looked up from germline, CDR1 is MGHRA and CDR2 is YSYEKL. For the CDR3, the DNA is TGCGCCAGCAGCCAAGTAAGGACAGGGATCCACGAGCAGTACTTC. Its translation is CASSQVRTGIHEQYF.

In its sample, this clonotype was seen a few times. The chain is built from TRBV5-1 and TRBJ1-5; D is ambiguous. Germline V gene lookup returns CDR1 SGHRS and CDR2 YFSETQ. V was shortened by 2 bases and J by 2 bases, with 8 bases between the two germline ends. The CDR3 is 14 amino acids. The CDR3 DNA reads TGCGCCAGCAGCTTTGAGGCGGGCAATCAGCCCCAGCATTTT. This codes for CASSFEAGNQPQHF.

This clonotype was seen at least ten times. The chain has TRBV12-3 or TRBV12-4 and TRBJ1-2; a possible D gene is TRBD1 (5 bases). The CDR3 consists of 17 residues. The V end lost 1 base, the J end lost 8 bases, and 23 bases lay between the germline ends. As DNA, the CDR3 is TGTGCCAGCAGTTTAGAGGGGTTAACGCCCCAGGGCTACGGCTACACCTTC. This codes for CASSLEGLTPQGYGYTF.

The chain recombines TRBV12-3 or TRBV12-4 with TRBJ1-6; possibly TRBD1 for D (6 bases). Between the trimmed V and J ends, which lost 4 bases and 14 bases, there was a span of 9 bases. The CDR3 loop spans 11 amino acids. Here the CDR3 reads CASSSGATLHF. CDR3 sequence (DNA): TGTGCCAGCAGTTCAGGGGCAACCCTCCACTTT.

The chain links TRBV7-3 to TRBJ2-1; TRBD2 might be the D (7 bases). The V end lost 5 bases, the J end lost 2 bases, and 25 bases lay between the germline ends. The CDR3 has 19 amino acids. Germline V gene lookup returns CDR1 SGHTA and CDR2 FQGTGA. The CDR3 coding sequence is TGTGCCAGCAGCACGGGACGCCCGTTAGGGGGGGGGACCTACAATGAGCAGTTCTTC. This gives the protein CASSTGRPLGGGTYNEQFF. The whole variable domain, filled in from reference TRBV7-3 and TRBJ2-1, reads GAGVSQTPSNKVTEKGKYVELRCDPISGHTALYWYRQSLGQGPEFLIYFQGTGAADDSGLPNDRFFAVRPEGSVSTLKIQRTERGDSAVYLCASSTGRPLGGGTYNEQFFGPGTRLTVL.

The J gene is TRBJ2-1, the V gene TRBV9, with D tentatively TRBD1 or TRBD2 (6 bases each). Germline loops: CDR1 SGDLS, CDR2 YYNGEE. Trimming cost V 0 bases and J 9 bases, with 13 bases left between them. The CDR3 is made up of 14 amino acids. DNA for the CDR3: TGTGCCAGCAGCGTAGGAGGGGGTAGCGGTGAGCAGTTCTTC. This encodes CASSVGGGSGEQFF. Full variable domain (outside the CDR3, taken from reference TRBV9 and TRBJ2-1): DSGVTQTPKHLITATGQRVTLRCSPRSGDLSVYWYQQSLDQGLQFLIQYYNGEERAKGNILERFSAQQFPDLHSELNLSSLELGDSALYFCASSVGGGSGEQFFGPGTRLTVL.